The subject of this entry is one TCR beta chain. The V and J ends lost 1 base and 0 bases respectively, with 19 bases between them. This CDR3 comprises 19 residues. From germline, CDR1 is LNHDA and CDR2 SQIVND (reference sequence). This record belongs to a study of OX40 agonist ivuxolimab in advanced cancers. Data came from immunoSEQ multiplex PCR; TCRdb stores just in-frame clones and leaves some out. The data contain about 94,000 clones, around 86% of them seen just once; the ten biggest clones take up around 0.28%. The clonotype was recovered from an adult with an advanced solid tumor such as melanoma, head and neck, liver or kidney cancer. The V call is TRBV19, the J call TRBJ1-5; D possibly corresponds to TRBD1 (5 bases). The input for sequencing was CD4+ or CD8+ T cells sorted from blood, taken in a trial of the OX40 agonist ivuxolimab. The CDR3 DNA reads TGTGCCAGTAGTATAGGTCCAGGGAAGGCTTTCTATAGCAATCAGCCCCAGCATTTT. Translation: CASSIGPGKAFYSNQPQHF.